The 7 T cell receptor beta chains given below trace back to one sample, sequenced in a study of identical twins' blood T cells. TCRdb analysed the 5' RACE reads with MiXCR anew, one entry per CDR3 protein. The table includes 350,000 to 400,000 distinct CDR3 sequences, about 28% detected once. Sequencing was performed on PBMCs. The receptors come from a woman aged 18 to 50 in good health.

V and J are TRBV5-4 and TRBJ2-6, with TRBD2 as a possible D gene (6 bases). Germline V gene lookup returns CDR1 SGHNT and CDR2 YYREEE (reference sequence). The CDR3 has 18 amino acids. V lost 6 bases and J 0 bases, leaving 19 bases between the germline ends. DNA for the CDR3: TGTGCCAGCAATGGAGATGGATGGGGACTCTCTGGGGCCAACGTCCTGACTTTC. It translates to CASNGDGWGLSGANVLTF.

The chain recombines TRBV27 with TRBJ1-1, with unresolved D. Germline V lookup: CDR1 MNHEY, CDR2 SMNVEV (reference sequence). There are 13 residues in the CDR3. Trimming cost V 7 bases and J 0 bases, with 9 bases left between them. CDR3 in amino acids: CASKKNVNTEAFF. DNA for the CDR3: TGTGCCAGCAAAAAAAATGTGAACACTGAAGCTTTCTTT.

This chain connects TRBV12-5 to TRBJ2-1, with 13 positions matching TRBD2. Germline V lookup: CDR1 LGHNT, CDR2 FRNRAP. The CDR3 consists of 16 residues. Unmatched junction bases numbered 10, after V lost 7 bases and J lost 7 bases. The CDR3 DNA sequence: TGTGCTAGTGCACCTAGTCTGGGACTAGCGGGAAATGAGCAGTTCTTC. As protein: CASAPSLGLAGNEQFF. The whole variable domain, filled in from reference TRBV12-5 and TRBJ2-1, reads DARVTQTPRHKVTEMGQEVTMRCQPILGHNTVFWYRQTMMQGLELLAYFRNRAPLDDSGMPKDRFSAEMPDATLATLKIQPSEPRDSAVYFCASAPSLGLAGNEQFFGPGTRLTVL.

This clonotype appeared many times. One end of the junction does not line up with germline, which may come from a read error. The chain combines TRBV3-1 with TRBJ1-3; a weak D match, TRBD1 (5 bases). CDR3 size: 12 residues. CDR1 is LGHDT and CDR2 is YNNKEL in the germline V gene (reference sequence). The CDR3 region is CASSRDGTAVEF. Here the CDR3 DNA reads TGTGCCAGCAGCCGAGACGGGACTGCAGTTGAGTTT. Drawing the rest from reference TRBV3-1 and TRBJ1-3, the complete variable domain is DTAVSQTPKYLVTQMGNDKSIKCEQNLGHDTMYWYKQDSKKFLKIMFSYNNKELIINETVPNRFSPKSPDKAHLNLHINSLELGDSAVYFCASSRDGTAVEFGEGSWLTVV.

This clonotype was seen more than once but under ten times. The V call is TRBV7-2, the J call TRBJ1-2; D not resolved. Trimming stripped 0 bases from V and 5 bases from J, with 10 bases between. The CDR3 contains 14 residues. CDR1 is SGHTA, CDR2 FQGNSA, per germline. CDR3 sequence reads: CASSLARGEYGYTF. The CDR3 region has the DNA TGTGCCAGCAGCTTAGCCCGTGGGGAGTATGGCTACACCTTC.

This clonotype came up once. The rearrangement links TRBV11-3 to TRBJ1-1, with D maybe TRBD1 (5 bases). Between the trimmed V and J ends, which lost 0 bases and 4 bases, there was a span of 12 bases. Germline V CDR1 and CDR2: SGHNT, YENEEA. The CDR3 loop spans 15 amino acids. DNA for the CDR3: TGTGCCAGCAGCTTAGATCATGCAGGGACCACTGAAGCTTTCTTT. It translates to CASSLDHAGTTEAFF. The variable domain in full, completed from reference TRBV11-3 and TRBJ1-1, reads EAGVVQSPRYKIIEKKQPVAFWCNPISGHNTLYWYLQNLGQGPELLIRYENEEAVDDSQLPKDRFSAERLKGVDSTLKIQPAELGDSAVYLCASSLDHAGTTEAFFGQGTRLTVV.

The chain joins TRBV7-8 to TRBJ1-3, with D possibly being TRBD1 (5 bases). Trimming shortened V by 5 bases and J by 0 bases, and 17 bases separated the two germline ends. Germline V CDR1 and CDR2: SGHVS, FQNEAQ. This CDR3 comprises 17 residues. The CDR3 DNA reads TGTGCCAGCAGCCAAAATCCAGGGATTAGCTCTGGAAACACCATATATTTT. Encoded protein: CASSQNPGISSGNTIYF.